A selection of T cell receptor beta chains follows, all from one sample in a study of blood T cell repertoires in COVID-19. The protocol was immunoSEQ multiplex PCR, while the TCRdb copy is restricted to in-frame clones and leaves out a portion. The sample consists of 250,000 or so clones, 70% to 85% of them appearing once. Sequencing was done on a sample of peripheral blood. The receptors shown here come from a woman aged 80 or over with acute or convalescent COVID-19. The CDR3 runs from the conserved cysteine through the conserved F or W. Each record gives: V gene, J gene, clone size, D gene, CDR3 DNA, CDR3 protein. A D gene is named only where the DNA matches it firmly. Not all rows give a size; the values are once, few, many and, for expanded clones, a class.

v_call: TRBV11-3; j_call: TRBJ2-2; clone_size: NA; d_call: NA; cdr3_nt: TGTGCCAGCGGAGAAGCGAACACCGGGGAGCTGTTTTTT; cdr3_aa: CASGEANTGELFF
v_call: TRBV5-1; j_call: TRBJ2-7; clone_size: NA; d_call: TRBD1; cdr3_nt: TGCGCCAGCAGCTTGGGCAGAGGGACAGGGGATTTCGACGAGCAGTACTTC; cdr3_aa: CASSLGRGTGDFDEQYF
v_call: TRBV7-2; j_call: TRBJ2-7; clone_size: NA; d_call: NA; cdr3_nt: TGTGCCAGCAGCTTAACGGCCTACGAGCAGTACTTC; cdr3_aa: CASSLTAYEQYF
v_call: TRBV5-1; j_call: TRBJ2-5; clone_size: NA; d_call: TRBD2; cdr3_nt: TGCGCCAGCAGCTTAACTAGCGGGAGGGCCGGGAGTGGACAAGAGACCCAGTACTTC; cdr3_aa: CASSLTSGRAGSGQETQYF
v_call: TRBV2; j_call: TRBJ1-1; clone_size: once; d_call: NA; cdr3_nt: TGTGCCAGCAGTGAAGCGCTTGGGGGGGGGACTGAAGCTTTCTTT; cdr3_aa: CASSEALGGGTEAFF
v_call: TRBV4-1; j_call: TRBJ1-1; clone_size: NA; d_call: NA; cdr3_nt: TGCGCCAGCAGACTTGGACAGAACACTGAAGCTTTCTTT; cdr3_aa: CASRLGQNTEAFF
v_call: TRBV27; j_call: TRBJ2-5; clone_size: NA; d_call: NA; cdr3_nt: TGTGCCAGCAGTCCCACATCGGGGACCCAGTACTTC; cdr3_aa: CASSPTSGTQYF
v_call: TRBV5-1; j_call: TRBJ2-3; clone_size: NA; d_call: TRBD1; cdr3_nt: TGCGCCAGCAGCTTGACACAGGGGTCTTCATCTAGCACAGATACGCAGTATTTT; cdr3_aa: CASSLTQGSSSSTDTQYF
v_call: TRBV7-2; j_call: TRBJ1-3; clone_size: NA; d_call: NA; cdr3_nt: TGTGCCAGCAGCCCCCGCTCTGGAAACACCATATATTTT; cdr3_aa: CASSPRSGNTIYF
v_call: TRBV7-9; j_call: TRBJ1-1; clone_size: once; d_call: NA; cdr3_nt: TGTGCCAGCAGCTTCTACGGGGGGACTGAAGCTTTCTTT; cdr3_aa: CASSFYGGTEAFF
v_call: TRBV4-3; j_call: TRBJ1-5; clone_size: NA; d_call: NA; cdr3_nt: TGCGCCAGCAGCCAAGGGGTCAGGACTCAACTCAATCAGCCCCAGCATTTT; cdr3_aa: CASSQGVRTQLNQPQHF
v_call: TRBV2; j_call: TRBJ2-7; clone_size: NA; d_call: NA; cdr3_nt: TGTGCCAGCAGGGTCGGACAAGTTTACGAGCAGTACTTC; cdr3_aa: CASRVGQVYEQYF
v_call: TRBV12-3/TRBV12-4; j_call: TRBJ2-7; clone_size: NA; d_call: NA; cdr3_nt: TGTGCCAGCAGTTTAGGACAGTTTTACGAGCAGTACTTC; cdr3_aa: CASSLGQFYEQYF
v_call: TRBV4-3; j_call: TRBJ1-2; clone_size: NA; d_call: NA; cdr3_nt: TGCGCCAGCAGCCAACTCAAGGGGCGCGGCTATGGCTACACCTTC; cdr3_aa: CASSQLKGRGYGYTF
v_call: TRBV28; j_call: TRBJ1-2; clone_size: NA; d_call: NA; cdr3_nt: TGTGCCAGCAGTTCCGACGGAGCCTTATATGGCTACACCTTC; cdr3_aa: CASSSDGALYGYTF
v_call: TRBV18; j_call: TRBJ2-1; clone_size: NA; d_call: NA; cdr3_nt: TGTGCCAGCTCAGGCCGGGACTGGAACAATGAGCAGTTCTTC; cdr3_aa: CASSGRDWNNEQFF
v_call: TRBV10-3; j_call: TRBJ2-7; clone_size: NA; d_call: TRBD1; cdr3_nt: TGTGCCATCAGTGAGTCAGGGGGCGCATCCTACGAGCAGTACTTC; cdr3_aa: CAISESGGASYEQYF
v_call: TRBV2; j_call: TRBJ1-4; clone_size: NA; d_call: TRBD1; cdr3_nt: TGTGCCAGCAGGGGGACAGGAGAGAATGAAAAACTGTTTTTT; cdr3_aa: CASRGTGENEKLFF
v_call: TRBV28; j_call: TRBJ1-5; clone_size: once; d_call: NA; cdr3_nt: TGTGCCAGCAGACCCCCGACTGTGGGTTTGCCCCAGCATTTT; cdr3_aa: CASRPPTVGLPQHF
v_call: TRBV5-4; j_call: TRBJ1-2; clone_size: NA; d_call: NA; cdr3_nt: TGTGCCAGCAGCGTGACAGGTCCGAACTATGGCTACACCTTC; cdr3_aa: CASSVTGPNYGYTF
v_call: TRBV7-9; j_call: TRBJ1-6; clone_size: NA; d_call: NA; cdr3_nt: TGTGCCAGCAGCTTAGGAGGGACACCCCTCCACTTT; cdr3_aa: CASSLGGTPLHF
v_call: TRBV9; j_call: TRBJ1-1; clone_size: NA; d_call: NA; cdr3_nt: TGTGCCAGCAGCGTAGTGACAGGGAACACTGAAGCTTTCTTT; cdr3_aa: CASSVVTGNTEAFF
v_call: TRBV5-8; j_call: TRBJ1-1; clone_size: NA; d_call: NA; cdr3_nt: TGTGCCAGCAGCTGGGGCCTTGCTGAAGCTTTCTTT; cdr3_aa: CASSWGLAEAFF
v_call: TRBV15; j_call: TRBJ1-1; clone_size: once; d_call: NA; cdr3_nt: TGTGCCACCAGCAGAGAGGACAACAGGGTCACTGAAGCTTTCTTT; cdr3_aa: CATSREDNRVTEAFF
v_call: TRBV7-2; j_call: TRBJ1-3; clone_size: few; d_call: NA; cdr3_nt: TGTGCCAGCAGCTTAGTAGGGGGTGGTGGAAACACCATATATTTT; cdr3_aa: CASSLVGGGGNTIYF
v_call: TRBV2; j_call: TRBJ2-2; clone_size: NA; d_call: TRBD2; cdr3_nt: TGTGCCAGCAGTGACCTTAGCGGGGCGAACACCGGGGAGCTGTTTTTT; cdr3_aa: CASSDLSGANTGELFF
v_call: TRBV7-9; j_call: TRBJ1-4; clone_size: NA; d_call: TRBD1; cdr3_nt: TGTGCCAGCAGCCTCGACAGGGGTACTAATGAAAAACTGTTTTTT; cdr3_aa: CASSLDRGTNEKLFF
v_call: TRBV19; j_call: TRBJ1-5; clone_size: NA; d_call: NA; cdr3_nt: TGTGCCAGTAGTCCGATAGCCAAAAACGGAAATCAGCCCCAGCATTTT; cdr3_aa: CASSPIAKNGNQPQHF
v_call: TRBV7-3; j_call: TRBJ2-7; clone_size: once; d_call: TRBD2; cdr3_nt: TGTGCCAGCAGCTTAAGTAGCGGGAGAGGGTACGAGCAGTACTTC; cdr3_aa: CASSLSSGRGYEQYF
v_call: TRBV15; j_call: TRBJ2-3; clone_size: once; d_call: NA; cdr3_nt: TGTGCCACCACCCCAGGCACAGATACGCAGTATTTT; cdr3_aa: CATTPGTDTQYF
v_call: TRBV29-1; j_call: TRBJ1-1; clone_size: NA; d_call: NA; cdr3_nt: TGCAGCGTTGGTGGGCGCATGAACACTGAAGCTTTCTTT; cdr3_aa: CSVGGRMNTEAFF
v_call: TRBV19; j_call: TRBJ2-2; clone_size: NA; d_call: TRBD1; cdr3_nt: TGTGCCAGTAGTGACAGGGGAAACACCGGGGAGCTGTTTTTT; cdr3_aa: CASSDRGNTGELFF
v_call: TRBV28; j_call: TRBJ2-5; clone_size: few; d_call: TRBD1; cdr3_nt: TGTGCCAGCAGTCCCCGGACAGGGGGCATGGAGACCCAGTACTTC; cdr3_aa: CASSPRTGGMETQYF
v_call: TRBV7-2; j_call: TRBJ2-7; clone_size: NA; d_call: NA; cdr3_nt: TGTGCCAGCAGCTTAGCGGAGTCTACAGAGCAGTACTTC; cdr3_aa: CASSLAESTEQYF
v_call: TRBV18; j_call: TRBJ1-1; clone_size: NA; d_call: NA; cdr3_nt: TGTGCCAGCTCATCGACTCCAGGGTACACTGAAGCTTTCTTT; cdr3_aa: CASSSTPGYTEAFF